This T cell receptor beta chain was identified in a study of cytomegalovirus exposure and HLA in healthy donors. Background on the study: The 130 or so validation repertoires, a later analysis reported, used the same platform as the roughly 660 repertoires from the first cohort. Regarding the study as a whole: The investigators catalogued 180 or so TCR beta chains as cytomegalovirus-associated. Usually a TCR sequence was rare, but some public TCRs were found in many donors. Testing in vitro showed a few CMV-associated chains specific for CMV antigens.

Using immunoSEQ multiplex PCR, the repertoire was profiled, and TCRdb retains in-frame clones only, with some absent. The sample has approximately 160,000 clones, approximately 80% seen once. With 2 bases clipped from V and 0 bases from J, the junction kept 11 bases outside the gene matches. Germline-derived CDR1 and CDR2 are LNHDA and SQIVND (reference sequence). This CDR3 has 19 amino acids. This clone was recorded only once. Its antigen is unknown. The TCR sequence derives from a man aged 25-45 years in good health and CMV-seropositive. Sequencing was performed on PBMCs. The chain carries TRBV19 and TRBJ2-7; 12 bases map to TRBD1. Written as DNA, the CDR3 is TGTGCCAGTAGTATAAGATGGGGGACAGGGGGCCCAGCCTCCTACGAGCAGTACTTC. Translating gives CASSIRWGTGGPASYEQYF.